A single sample gave rise to the 20 T cell receptor beta chains below, sequenced in a study of blood T cell repertoires in COVID-19. Using immunoSEQ multiplex PCR, the repertoire was profiled, and TCRdb retains in-frame clones only, with some absent. The sample shows about 260,000 clones, around 87% of them seen only once. Sequenced: PBMCs or T cells enriched from blood (not recorded which). These receptors all stem from a woman aged 18 to 35 who had recovered from COVID-19.

This clone was detected once. V and J are TRBV24-1 and TRBJ1-5; D is uncertain. Germline V lookup: CDR1 KGHDR, CDR2 SFDVKD. The CDR3 is 14 amino acids. V gave up 4 bases and J gave up 7 bases, with 13 bases separating them. The CDR3 bases are TGTGCCACCAGTGAAGCCGGGGAGGGCCAGCCCCAGCATTTT. Translated: CATSEAGEGQPQHF.

The V and J genes are TRBV4-1 and TRBJ1-2; 9 nucleotides align to TRBD1. CDR1 and CDR2 (germline): MGHRA, YSYEKL. This CDR3 has 16 residues. V lost 1 base, J lost 6 bases, and 9 bases stayed unmatched. The CDR3 DNA sequence: TGCGCCAGCAGCCAAGCCTACCGGGACAGGGTAAATGGCTACACCTTC. Its protein product is CASSQAYRDRVNGYTF.

Only one count was recorded for this clone. The chain is built from TRBV5-1 and TRBJ1-1; possible D gene TRBD1, 6 bases. Trimming took off 1 base at V and 4 bases at J, with 14 bases between the two ends. Germline values: CDR1 SGHRS, CDR2 YFSETQ. The CDR3 is 15 amino acids. The CDR3 reads CASSLTTGRGTEAFF. The DNA for the CDR3 is TGCGCCAGCAGCTTGACGACAGGTCGGGGCACTGAAGCTTTCTTT.

The chain couples TRBV2 to TRBJ2-1; a weak D match, TRBD1 (5 bases). CDR3 length: 14 residues. The ends were cut back, 5 bases at V and 5 bases at J, with 13 bases in the middle. The germline gives CDR1 SNHLY, CDR2 FYNNEI. For the CDR3, the DNA is TGTGCCAGCAGTACGTGGGGCGGCAACAATGAGCAGTTCTTC. Translated, it gives CASSTWGGNNEQFF.

Notes on this clone: The identical CDR3 is also encoded by other nucleotide sequences in the sample. This chain joins TRBV11-3 and TRBJ2-3, with 8 bases fitting TRBD2. The V and J ends lost 1 base and 3 bases, in that order; junction bases with no gene match: 0. This CDR3 spans 14 amino acids. CDR1 SGHNT and CDR2 YENEEA come from the germline V gene. Here the CDR3 reads CASSLGGGTDTQYF. The CDR3 DNA is TGTGCCAGCAGCTTAGGCGGGGGGACAGATACGCAGTATTTT.

The chain recombines TRBV10-2 with TRBJ2-1; D remains ambiguous. V was pared by 7 bases and J by 3 bases, with 13 bases between. Germline CDR1 and CDR2: WSHSY and SAAADI. This CDR3 has 14 amino acids. The CDR3, as DNA: TGCGCCAGCACGTCAGGTACACTCTACAATGAGCAGTTCTTC. It yields the protein CASTSGTLYNEQFF.

The chain employs TRBV7-9 and TRBJ2-7, with 14 bases aligning to TRBD2. CDR1 is SEHNR, CDR2 FQNEAQ, per germline (reference sequence). The CDR3 totals 15 residues. J lost 7 bases, V lost 3 bases, and 5 bases had no gene match. Here the CDR3 reads CASSFGTSGGWEQYF. CDR3 in DNA: TGTGCCAGCAGCTTTGGGACTAGCGGGGGCTGGGAGCAGTACTTC.

This clone was observed a single time. The V and J genes are TRBV28 and TRBJ1-1, with no clear D. CDR1 is MDHEN, CDR2 SYDVKM, per germline. The CDR3 covers 12 residues. Trimming took 6 bases from V and 0 from J, leaving 5 bases between them. The CDR3 nucleotides are TGTGCCAGCAGCCCAATGAACACTGAAGCTTTCTTT. Protein: CASSPMNTEAFF.

The chain couples TRBV7-9 to TRBJ2-7; possible D gene TRBD1, 5 bases. The germline CDR1 and CDR2 sequences are SEHNR and FQNEAQ (reference sequence). The CDR3 extends over 14 amino acids. The V end lost 1 base, the J end lost 5 bases, and 12 bases lay between the germline ends. The CDR3 sequence is CASSLEGRVHEQYF. CDR3 DNA: TGTGCCAGCAGCTTAGAGGGCAGGGTCCACGAGCAGTACTTC.

The chain carries TRBV6-5 and TRBJ1-5; D gene unclear. The germline CDR1 and CDR2 sequences are MNHEY and SVGAGI. CDR3 length: 14 residues. Trimming removed 0 bases from V and 7 bases from J, with 10 bases in between. The CDR3 sequence: CASSYSSLRQPQHF. The CDR3 nucleotides are TGTGCCAGCAGTTACTCGAGTTTGAGGCAGCCCCAGCATTTT.

This rearrangement joins TRBV6-2 or TRBV6-3 to TRBJ1-1; D is perhaps TRBD1 (6 bases). The V gene's germline CDR1 is MNHEY and CDR2 SVGEGT. This CDR3 has 12 amino acids. The germline V and J ends were trimmed by 6 bases and 1 base, with 6 bases remaining between them. The CDR3 bases are TGTGCCAGCAGCAGGGGGAACACTGAAGCTTTCTTT. Its translation: CASSRGNTEAFF.

V usage is TRBV10-3 and J usage is TRBJ1-2, with 9 bases identical to TRBD1. After removal of 9 bases from V and 2 bases from J, the junction contained 4 bases not matched to a gene. Germline V gene sequence: CDR1 ENHRY, CDR2 SYGVKD. This CDR3 comprises 13 residues. This CDR3 is CAMGQGLNYGYTF. CDR3 nucleotides: TGTGCCATGGGACAGGGCCTAAACTATGGCTACACCTTC.

V usage is TRBV24-1 and J usage is TRBJ1-1; TRBD1 might be the D (5 bases). The CDR3 contains 13 residues. Germline V gives CDR1 KGHDR, CDR2 SFDVKD. V shed 12 bases and J shed 5 bases, with 18 bases lying between them. In DNA, the CDR3 is TGTGCCTCACGGCAGGGCGGAGGGACTGAAGCTTTCTTT. Its translation: CASRQGGGTEAFF.

V usage is TRBV4-2 and J usage is TRBJ1-1; possible D gene TRBD1, 5 bases. Trimming stripped 1 base from V and 11 bases from J, with 11 bases between. The CDR3 has 12 amino acids. The germline gives CDR1 LGHNA, CDR2 YNFKEQ. The CDR3 spells CASSQGTGGAFF. The CDR3 nucleotides are TGTGCCAGCAGCCAAGGCACCGGGGGGGCTTTCTTT.

The chain carries TRBV19 and TRBJ1-1; 10 nucleotides match TRBD1. The CDR3 spans 15 residues. The germline V gene encodes CDR1 LNHDA and CDR2 SQIVND (reference sequence). The V gene end was trimmed by 1 base and the J gene end by 5 bases; junction bases not matched to a gene: 4. The CDR3 DNA follows: TGTGCCAGTAGTATAGGGACAGGGGGAAGGACTGAAGCTTTCTTT. The encoded protein is CASSIGTGGRTEAFF.

V and J are TRBV11-2 and TRBJ2-7, with TRBD1 matching over 9 bases. This CDR3 contains 18 residues. Germline V gives CDR1 SGHAT, CDR2 FQNNGV. With 1 base clipped from V and 5 bases from J, the junction kept 15 bases outside the gene matches. The CDR3 sequence is CASSLVRTGDTTTNEQYF. For the CDR3, the DNA is TGTGCCAGCAGCTTAGTCCGGACAGGGGATACAACTACTAACGAGCAGTACTTC.

The J gene is TRBJ2-1, the V gene TRBV27, with TRBD1 identical over 8 bases. The V and J ends lost 5 bases and 3 bases, in that order; junction bases with no gene match: 6. In germline, CDR1 is MNHEY, CDR2 SMNVEV (reference sequence). The CDR3 totals 15 residues. CDR3 coding DNA: TGTGCCAGCAGTGCCGGGACAGGCCACTACAATGAGCAGTTCTTC. Its protein is CASSAGTGHYNEQFF.

The chain joins TRBV3-1 (or the pseudogene TRBV3-2) to TRBJ2-1, with D possibly being TRBD2 (7 bases). CDR3 length equals 10 residues. Looked up from germline, CDR1 is LGHDT and CDR2 is YNNKEL (reference sequence). CDR3 protein: CGGGSYEQFF. The DNA of the CDR3 is TGTGGGGGGGGCAGCTATGAGCAGTTCTTC.

The table lists this clone with a count of one. The chain is built from TRBV4-1 and TRBJ2-5; TRBD1 aligns across 7 bases. The V gene end was trimmed by 4 bases and the J gene end by 3 bases; junction bases not matched to a gene: 8. The CDR3 is made up of 15 amino acids. The germline CDR1 and CDR2 sequences are MGHRA and YSYEKL. CDR3 sequence: CASSRKQGIEETQYF. The CDR3 bases are TGCGCCAGCAGCCGCAAACAGGGGATTGAAGAGACCCAGTACTTC.

The chain recombines TRBV10-3 with TRBJ2-7, with 9 nucleotides matching TRBD1. CDR3 length: 15 amino acids. Germline V gene sequence: CDR1 ENHRY, CDR2 SYGVKD. V lost 7 bases and J lost 5; bases outside the gene matches: 12. The CDR3 DNA reads TGTGCCATCAAGCTACCGGGACAGGGTAGTCACGAGCAGTACTTC. Translation: CAIKLPGQGSHEQYF.